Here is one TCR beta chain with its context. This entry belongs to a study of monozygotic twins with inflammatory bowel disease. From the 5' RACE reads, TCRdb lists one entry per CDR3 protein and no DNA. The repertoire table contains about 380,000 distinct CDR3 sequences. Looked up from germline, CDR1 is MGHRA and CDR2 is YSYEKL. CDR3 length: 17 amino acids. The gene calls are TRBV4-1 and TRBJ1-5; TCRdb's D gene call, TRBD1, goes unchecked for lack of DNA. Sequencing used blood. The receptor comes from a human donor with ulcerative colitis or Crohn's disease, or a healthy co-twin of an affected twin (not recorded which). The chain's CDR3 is CASSKAPQGNSNQPQHF.